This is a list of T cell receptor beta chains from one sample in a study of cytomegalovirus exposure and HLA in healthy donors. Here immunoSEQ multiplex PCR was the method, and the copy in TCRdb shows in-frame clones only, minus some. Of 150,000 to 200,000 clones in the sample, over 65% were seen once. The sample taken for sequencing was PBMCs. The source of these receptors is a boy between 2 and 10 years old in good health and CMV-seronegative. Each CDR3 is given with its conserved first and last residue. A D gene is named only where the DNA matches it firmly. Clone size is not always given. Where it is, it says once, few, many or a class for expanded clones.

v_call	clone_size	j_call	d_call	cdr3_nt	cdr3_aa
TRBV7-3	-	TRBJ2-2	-	TGTGCCAGCAGCTTAATTCCTTTGGCGCTGGGGGCCGATACCGGGGAGCTGTTTTTT	CASSLIPLALGADTGELFF
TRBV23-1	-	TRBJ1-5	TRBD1	TGCGCCAGCAGTGGGAGACAGGGACGTCAGCCCCAGCATTTT	CASSGRQGRQPQHF
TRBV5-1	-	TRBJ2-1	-	TGCGCCAGCAGCCACGACAGTAACTCCTACAATGAGCAGTTCTTC	CASSHDSNSYNEQFF
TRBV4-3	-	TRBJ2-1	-	TGCGCCAGCAGCCAAGACTGGCCCGCCAATGAGCAGTTCTTC	CASSQDWPANEQFF
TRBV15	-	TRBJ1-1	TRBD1	TGTGCCACCAGCAGAGATCAGGGGGCCACTGAAGCTTTCTTT	CATSRDQGATEAFF
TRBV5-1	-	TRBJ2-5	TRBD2	TGCGCCAGCTCCGGACTAGCCGGACACCAAGAGACCCAGTACTTC	CASSGLAGHQETQYF
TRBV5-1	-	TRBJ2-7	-	TGCGCCAGCAGCTGGAGTAGCCTAGCGACCTACGAGCAGTACTTC	CASSWSSLATYEQYF
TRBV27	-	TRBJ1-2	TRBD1	TGTGCCAGCAGTCCCGGGACAGGGAATGGCTACACCTTC	CASSPGTGNGYTF
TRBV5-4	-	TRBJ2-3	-	TGTGCCAGCAGCCTCCGATCGGGCGGGTCGGATACGCAGTATTTT	CASSLRSGGSDTQYF
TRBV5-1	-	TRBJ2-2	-	TGCGCCAGCAGCTTGTTTCCGACGACAGGGGAGGGCACCGGGGAGCTGTTTTTT	CASSLFPTTGEGTGELFF
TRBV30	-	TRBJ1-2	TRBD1	TGTGCCTGGAGTGTGTCTAGGACAGGTCGAATTTATGGCTACACCTTC	CAWSVSRTGRIYGYTF
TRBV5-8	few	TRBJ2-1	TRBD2	TGTGCCAGCAGCTTGGCCCGTGGGAGGGGGTTCTTC	CASSLARGRGFF
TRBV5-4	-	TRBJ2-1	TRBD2	TGTGCCAGCAGCTTTGGCGGGGGGGCCTCCTACAATGAGCAGTTCTTC	CASSFGGGASYNEQFF
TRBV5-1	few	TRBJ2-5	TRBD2	TGCGCCAGCAGTCTCTCCGGACTAGCGGATCCTTACGGGCAGTACTTC	CASSLSGLADPYGQYF
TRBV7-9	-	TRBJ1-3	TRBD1	TGTGCCAGCAGATCACCAAGACAGGGCTCCCCTGACTCTGGAAACACCATATATTTT	CASRSPRQGSPDSGNTIYF
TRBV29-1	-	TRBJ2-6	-	TGCAGCGTTGAATCAAGAGGGTTGGCCAACGTCCTGACTTTC	CSVESRGLANVLTF
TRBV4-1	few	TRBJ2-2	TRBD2	TGCGCCAGCAGCCGGACTAGTGGGTCTACCGGGGAGCTGTTTTTT	CASSRTSGSTGELFF
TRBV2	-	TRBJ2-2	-	TGTGCCAGTCGTCTCACCGGGGAGCTGTTTTTT	CASRLTGELFF
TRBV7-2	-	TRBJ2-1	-	TGTGCCAGCAGCTCCGGGGGGCCCCGCAATGAGCAGTTCTTC	CASSSGGPRNEQFF
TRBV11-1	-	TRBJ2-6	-	TGTGCCAGCAGCTTCATGGGGGGACTGCCCTCTGGGGCCAACGTCCTGACTTTC	CASSFMGGLPSGANVLTF
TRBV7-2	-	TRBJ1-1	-	TGTGCCAGCAGCTTAAGTCCCGGCACTGAAGCTTTCTTT	CASSLSPGTEAFF
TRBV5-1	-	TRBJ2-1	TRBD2	TGCGCCAGCTCCCAAGAGACTAGCGGGGTGACCAATGAGCAGTTCTTC	CASSQETSGVTNEQFF
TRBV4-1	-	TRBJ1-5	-	TGCGCCAGCGGCCAAGTGTGGAGTCAGCCCCAGCATTTT	CASGQVWSQPQHF
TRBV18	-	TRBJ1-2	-	TGTGCCAGCTCACCACCAACCTTTCAGGGGTATGGCTACACCTTC	CASSPPTFQGYGYTF
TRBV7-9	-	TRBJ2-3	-	TGTTCCAGCAGCTTTAGGGGGTTCTTAGCAGATACGCAGTATTTT	CSSSFRGFLADTQYF
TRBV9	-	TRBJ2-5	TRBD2	TGTGCCAGCAGCGCCGGGGGGATGCAAGAGACCCAGTACTTC	CASSAGGMQETQYF
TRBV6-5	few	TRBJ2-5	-	TGTGCCGCCGGGCAGGGCGAGACCCAGTACTTC	CAAGQGETQYF
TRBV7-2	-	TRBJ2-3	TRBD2	TGTGCCAGCAGCTTAGGAGGGGCGACTAGTGGGGCGGGGGGTCGAACGCAGTATTTT	CASSLGGATSGAGGRTQYF
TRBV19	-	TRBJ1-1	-	TGTGCCAGTAGTAAGTTAGCCGGGTCCCATTTCGTGAACACTGAAGCTTTCTTT	CASSKLAGSHFVNTEAFF
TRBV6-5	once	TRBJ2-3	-	TGTGCCAGCAGTTACGGGTCGGCGGCGCGAAATACGCAGTATTTT	CASSYGSAARNTQYF
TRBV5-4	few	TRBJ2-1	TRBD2	TGTGCCAGCAGCTTGTCGGCTAGCGGGGGGGAGTACAATGAGCAGTTCTTC	CASSLSASGGEYNEQFF
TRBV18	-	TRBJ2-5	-	TGTGCCAGCTCACCACGGCCTCAGCAAGAGACCCAGTACTTC	CASSPRPQQETQYF
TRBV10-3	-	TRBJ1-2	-	TGTGCCATCAGTGCACAGGGTGGCTATGGCTACACCTTC	CAISAQGGYGYTF
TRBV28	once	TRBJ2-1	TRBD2	TGTGCCAGCAGTTCAGCAGCGGGGCACCTAAATGAGCAGTTCTTC	CASSSAAGHLNEQFF
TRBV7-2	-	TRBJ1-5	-	TGTGCCAGCAGCCGGGGGGGATGGGATCAGCCCCAGCATTTT	CASSRGGWDQPQHF
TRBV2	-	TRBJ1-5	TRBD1	TGTGCCGGCACAGGGGAATCCGGTCAGCCCCAGCATTTT	CAGTGESGQPQHF
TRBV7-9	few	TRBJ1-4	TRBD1	TGTGCCAGCAGCTTCTCGACAGGGAGAGAAAAACTGTTTTTT	CASSFSTGREKLFF
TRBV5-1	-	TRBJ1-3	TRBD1	TGCGCCAGCAGCTTAGAGGGGGCGATTGGAAACACCATATATTTT	CASSLEGAIGNTIYF
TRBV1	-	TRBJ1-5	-	TGCACCAGCAGCCCTTCGGGTAGCCGTGGTCGGCCCCAGCATTTT	CTSSPSGSRGRPQHF
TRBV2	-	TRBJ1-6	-	TGTGCCAGCAGGGGGGGTCCGTCCCTCCACTTT	CASRGGPSLHF
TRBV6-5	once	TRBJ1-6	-	TGTGCCAGCAGTTACTCGGCAGGGTTGGATTCACCCCTCCACTTT	CASSYSAGLDSPLHF
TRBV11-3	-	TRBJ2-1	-	TGTGCCAGCAGCTCCGGGACAAGCGGCGACAATGAGCAGTTCTTC	CASSSGTSGDNEQFF
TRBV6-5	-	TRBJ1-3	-	TGTGCCAGCAGTTACGGGGTTGGGGGCCCGGGAAACACCATATATTTT	CASSYGVGGPGNTIYF